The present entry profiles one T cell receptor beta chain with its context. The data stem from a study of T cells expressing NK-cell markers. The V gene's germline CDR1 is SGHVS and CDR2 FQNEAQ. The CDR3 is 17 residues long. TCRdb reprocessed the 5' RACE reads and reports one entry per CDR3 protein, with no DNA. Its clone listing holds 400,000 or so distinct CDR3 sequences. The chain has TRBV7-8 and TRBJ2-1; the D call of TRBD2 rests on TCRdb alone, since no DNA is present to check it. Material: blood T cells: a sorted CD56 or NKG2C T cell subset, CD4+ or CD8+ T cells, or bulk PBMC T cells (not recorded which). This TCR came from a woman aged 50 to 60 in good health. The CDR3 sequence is CASSLAWRAGWDNEQFF.